This is a list of T cell receptor beta chains from one sample in a study of metastatic and nonmetastatic thyroid tumors. TCRdb reprocessed the PCR reads via MiXCR. The sample has 55,000 or so clones, approximately 17% seen once; the top ten hold 2.5% to 3.5%. Input material: blood. Receptor source: a female donor with papillary thyroid cancer or a benign thyroid nodule (not recorded which). Some clones in this sample may be carry-over from other donors' samples. The conserved cysteine and the conserved F or W are not part of the CDR3 here.

TRBV2	TRBJ2-6	LSSRGGSNVLT
TRBV15	TRBJ2-7	ATSPGTSAYEQY
TRBV27	TRBJ1-1	AISPYGTGTEAF
TRBV6-1	TRBJ1-5	AICLQGQPQH
TRBV27	TRBJ1-6	ASSSMGQKNSPLH
TRBV5-1	TRBJ2-1	ASSDLAIRFDNEQF
TRBV2	TRBJ1-2	ASSAQGYYGYT
TRBV27	TRBJ2-2	ASSVQGMYSGELF
TRBV5-4	TRBJ2-1	ASSHRNEQF
TRBV28	TRBJ1-2	ASSSSGYT
TRBV20-1	TRBJ2-2	SATPFAGSVGGLF
TRBV5-4	TRBJ1-1	ASSLVTWQQKQRGNTEAF
TRBV24-1	TRBJ2-1	ATSDSSGISYNEQF
TRBV28	TRBJ2-1	ASSLWENEQF
TRBV9	TRBJ2-3	ASSVEFGTQY
TRBV28	TRBJ2-5	ASSRKRQGLETQY
TRBV6-1	TRBJ2-2	ASTSTETGELF
TRBV6-1	TRBJ2-7	ASKSALLAYEQY
TRBV25-1	TRBJ1-4	ASSERGRANEKLF
TRBV19	TRBJ1-4	ASSIGTGSEKLF